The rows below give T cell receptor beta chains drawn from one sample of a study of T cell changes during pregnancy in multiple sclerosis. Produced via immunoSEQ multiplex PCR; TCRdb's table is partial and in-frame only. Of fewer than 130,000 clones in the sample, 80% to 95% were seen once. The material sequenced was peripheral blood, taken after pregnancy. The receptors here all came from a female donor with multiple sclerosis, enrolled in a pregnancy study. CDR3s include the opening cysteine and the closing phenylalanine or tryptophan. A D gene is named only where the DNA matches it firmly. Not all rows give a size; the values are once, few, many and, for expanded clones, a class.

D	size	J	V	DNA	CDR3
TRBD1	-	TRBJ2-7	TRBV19	TGTGCCAGTAGTATTGATGGGGACAGGGGGCTGGACGAGCAGTACTTC	CASSIDGDRGLDEQYF
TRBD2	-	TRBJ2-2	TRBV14	TGTGCCAGCAGCCCTAACCTTCTAGCGGGGGCCCTCGGGGAGCTGTTTTTT	CASSPNLLAGALGELFF
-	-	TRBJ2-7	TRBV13	TGTGCCAGCAGCTCCCGACATAACATATCGCCCTACGAGCAGTACTTC	CASSSRHNISPYEQYF
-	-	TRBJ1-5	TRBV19	TGTGCCAGTAGCAGCCAGGGGCCCAATCAGCCCCAGCATTTT	CASSSQGPNQPQHF
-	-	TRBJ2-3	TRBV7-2	TGTGCCAGCAGCTCCGTCGTAGAAATGTTCGGGGGGCGAGATACGCAGTATTTT	CASSSVVEMFGGRDTQYF
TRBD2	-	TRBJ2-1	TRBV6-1	TGTGCCAGCGACCCAGCGGGATTCTACAATGAGCAGTTCTTC	CASDPAGFYNEQFF
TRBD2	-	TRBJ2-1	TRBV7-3	TGTGCCAGCAGCCCACGGGGGGTTTACAATGAGCAGTTCTTC	CASSPRGVYNEQFF
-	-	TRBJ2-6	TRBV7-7	TGTGCTAGCGCCCTCAGCTCTGGGGCCAACGTCCTGACTTTC	CASALSSGANVLTF
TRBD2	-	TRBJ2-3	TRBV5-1	TGCGCCAGCAGCCTCCTGAGGGGAGTAGCGGGGGGCCTCCGGGGGGTAGATACGCAGTATTTT	CASSLLRGVAGGLRGVDTQYF
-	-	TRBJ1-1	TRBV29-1	TGCAGCGTCCAGGATCCCACTGAAGCTTTCTTT	CSVQDPTEAFF
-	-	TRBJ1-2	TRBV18	TGTGCCAGCTCACCCGAGGGGGAAACCCTTGGGAAATTATATGGCTACACCTTC	CASSPEGETLGKLYGYTF
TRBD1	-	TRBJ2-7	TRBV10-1	TGCGCCAGCTTGGGGACAGGGGCCTTTTACGAGCAGTACTTC	CASLGTGAFYEQYF
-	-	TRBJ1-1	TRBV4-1	TGCGCCAGCAGCCAGGGTAATCAGGCTGAAGCTTTCTTT	CASSQGNQAEAFF
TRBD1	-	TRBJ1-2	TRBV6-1	TGTGCCAGCAGAGGACAGGTGAACTATGGCTACACCTTC	CASRGQVNYGYTF
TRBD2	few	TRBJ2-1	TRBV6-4	TGTGCCAGCAGTGACTCTAGCGGGGGGGCCGATGAGCAGTTCTTC	CASSDSSGGADEQFF
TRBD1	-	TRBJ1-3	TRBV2	TGTGCCAGCACCCTGGTCAGGGGGATCTCTGGAAACACCATATATTTT	CASTLVRGISGNTIYF
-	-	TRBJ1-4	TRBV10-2	TGCGCCAGCAGTCATAGTGCAACTAATGAAAAACTGTTTTTT	CASSHSATNEKLFF
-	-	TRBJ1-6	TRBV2	TGTGCCAGCACCACCCCAGGGAGAACCCCGGGGGTTATTCTGTATAATTCACCCCTCCACTTT	CASTTPGRTPGVILYNSPLHF
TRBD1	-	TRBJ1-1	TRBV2	TGTGCCAGCACACTCCACAGGGGGAACACTGAAGCTTTCTTT	CASTLHRGNTEAFF
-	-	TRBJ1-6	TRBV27	TGTGCCAGCAGTCAGCAGGGCTACAATTCACCCCTCCACTTT	CASSQQGYNSPLHF
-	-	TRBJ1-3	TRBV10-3	TGTGCCATCAGTGAGTGGGGGGTAACAAAGGACTCGGTGAACACCATATATTTT	CAISEWGVTKDSVNTIYF
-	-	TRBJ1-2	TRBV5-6	TGTGCCAGCAGAACTGGAGGTGGTGGCTACACCTTC	CASRTGGGGYTF
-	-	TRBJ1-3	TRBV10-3	TGTGCCATCAGTGAGTTGGCGGGGGCCTCTGGAAACACCATATATTTT	CAISELAGASGNTIYF
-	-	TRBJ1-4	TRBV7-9	TGTGCCAGCAGTTATGACACAAGCGGTGAAAAACTGTTTTTT	CASSYDTSGEKLFF
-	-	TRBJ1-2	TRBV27	TGTGCCAGCAGTCGAGTTGCTAACTATGGCTACACCTTC	CASSRVANYGYTF
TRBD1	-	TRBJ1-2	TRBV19	TGTGCCACCCGGGACAGGGGGATAGGTGGCTACACCTTC	CATRDRGIGGYTF
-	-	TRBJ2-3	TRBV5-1	TGCGCCAGCAGCTTGCTGAGATCGACTACTAGCACAGATACGCAGTATTTT	CASSLLRSTTSTDTQYF
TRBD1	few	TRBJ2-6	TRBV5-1	TGCGCCAGCAGTTTCGGACAGGGGGCGGGAGGGGCCAACGTCCTGACTTTC	CASSFGQGAGGANVLTF
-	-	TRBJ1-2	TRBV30	TGTGCCTGGCTCAATAACAGGCACCTCGGCGCCTATGGCTACACCTTC	CAWLNNRHLGAYGYTF
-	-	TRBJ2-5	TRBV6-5	TGTGCCAGCAGAAAACGGGACTTACAAGAGACCCAGTACTTC	CASRKRDLQETQYF
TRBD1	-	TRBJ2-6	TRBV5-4	TGTGCCAGCAGCCCAGAGGACAGGGTTTCTGGGGCCAACGTCCTGACTTTC	CASSPEDRVSGANVLTF
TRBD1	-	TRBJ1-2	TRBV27	TGTGCCAGCAGTCTGACAGGGACAGGCTACACCTTC	CASSLTGTGYTF
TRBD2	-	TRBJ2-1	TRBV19	TGTGCCAGTAGTATCTCGGGGGGTGGAGGTTACAATGAGCAGTTCTTC	CASSISGGGGYNEQFF
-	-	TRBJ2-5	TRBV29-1	TGCAGCCTCTTGGAGGGGGCACGGCTAGTGGCTAGGGAGACCCAGTACTTC	CSLLEGARLVARETQYF
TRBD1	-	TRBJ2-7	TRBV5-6	TGTGCCAGCAGCACCTACCGGGACAGTGCTTATGAGCAGTACTTC	CASSTYRDSAYEQYF
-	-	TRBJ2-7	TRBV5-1	TGCGCCAGCAGCTTGGCCGGGAGCGACGAGCAGTACTTC	CASSLAGSDEQYF
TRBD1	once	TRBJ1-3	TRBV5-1	TGCGCCAGCAGCCGATTGACAGGGACTGGAAACACCATATATTTT	CASSRLTGTGNTIYF
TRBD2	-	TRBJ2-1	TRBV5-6	TGTGCCAGCAGCTTGCTATCGGGACTAGTAAGTCCCCATGAGCAGTTCTTC	CASSLLSGLVSPHEQFF
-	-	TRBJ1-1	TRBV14	TGTGCCAGCAGCCAAGACCTTGGACATCTGAACACTGAAGCTTTCTTT	CASSQDLGHLNTEAFF
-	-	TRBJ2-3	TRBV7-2	TGTGCCAGCAGCTCCCTTATCACGCAGTATTTT	CASSSLITQYF
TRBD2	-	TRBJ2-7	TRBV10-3	TGTGCCACCCTAGCGGGGGAGGCCTCCTACGAGCAGTACTTC	CATLAGEASYEQYF
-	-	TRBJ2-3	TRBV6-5	TGTGCCAGCGGCTTACTAGGGTCTAGCACAGATACGCAGTATTTT	CASGLLGSSTDTQYF
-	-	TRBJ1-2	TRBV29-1	TGCAGCGCTGCCCCTCAGGGTTTTTATGGCTACACCTTC	CSAAPQGFYGYTF
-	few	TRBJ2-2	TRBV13	TGTGCCAGCAGCTCCCCTCTGGGGGAGCTGTTTTTT	CASSSPLGELFF
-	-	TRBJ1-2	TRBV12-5	TGTGCTAGTGGTTGGGACACGGGAAGTGACTACACCTTC	CASGWDTGSDYTF
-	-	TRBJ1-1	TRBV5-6	TGTGCCAGCAGCTTGCAGAACAGCATGAACACTGAAGCTTTCTTT	CASSLQNSMNTEAFF
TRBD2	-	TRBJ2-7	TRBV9	TGTGCCAGCAGCGAAACTAGCGGGGGTTCCTACGAGCAGTACTTC	CASSETSGGSYEQYF
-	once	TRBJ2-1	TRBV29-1	TGCAGTTCGGAGGGGGGGACTGAGCAGTTCTTC	CSSEGGTEQFF
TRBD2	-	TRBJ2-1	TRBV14	TGTGCCAGCACCGAGGCTAGCGGGGGCCGAAGCTCCTACAATGAGCAGTTCTTC	CASTEASGGRSSYNEQFF
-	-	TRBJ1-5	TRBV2	TGTGCCCGCAGTGAAGCCCTTCAGCCCCAGCATTTT	CARSEALQPQHF
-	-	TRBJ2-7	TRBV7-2	TGTGCCAGCAGCTTAGTTCCCGGGAGCGAGCAGTACTTC	CASSLVPGSEQYF
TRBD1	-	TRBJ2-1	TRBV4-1	TGCGCCAGCAGCCAACTCCCGGGACAGGGAGATGAGCAGTTCTTC	CASSQLPGQGDEQFF
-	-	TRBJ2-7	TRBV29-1	TGCAGCGTTGTCGGGGGAAGGATCTACGAGCAGTACTTC	CSVVGGRIYEQYF
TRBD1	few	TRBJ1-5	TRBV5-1	TGCGCCAGCAGGCCTACAGGGGATGGAGTTCAGCCCCAGCATTTT	CASRPTGDGVQPQHF
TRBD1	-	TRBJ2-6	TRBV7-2	TGTGCCAGCAGCTTTTCAGGGGGCGCTGGGGCCAACGTCCTGACTTTC	CASSFSGGAGANVLTF